This T cell receptor (beta chain) is drawn from a study of OX40 agonist ivuxolimab in advanced cancers. Overall study context: Among those treated, three patients had partial responses, one with hepatocellular carcinoma and two with cutaneous melanoma.

Generated by immunoSEQ multiplex PCR, the TCRdb table keeps only in-frame clones and is missing some. The sample holds about 23,000 clones, around three quarters seen once. This CDR3 has 13 residues. V dropped 4 bases and J dropped 1 base, with 7 bases sitting between them. CDR1 is LGHNA and CDR2 is YSLEER in the germline V gene. This chain uses TRBV4-3 with TRBJ1-1; D is perhaps TRBD1 (5 bases). Sequenced material: CD4+ or CD8+ T cells sorted from blood, taken in a trial of the OX40 agonist ivuxolimab. The origin of this receptor is an adult with an advanced solid tumor such as melanoma, head and neck, liver or kidney cancer. CDR3 region: CASSPTGNTEAFF. The CDR3 region has the DNA TGCGCCAGCAGCCCAACAGGGAACACTGAAGCTTTCTTT.